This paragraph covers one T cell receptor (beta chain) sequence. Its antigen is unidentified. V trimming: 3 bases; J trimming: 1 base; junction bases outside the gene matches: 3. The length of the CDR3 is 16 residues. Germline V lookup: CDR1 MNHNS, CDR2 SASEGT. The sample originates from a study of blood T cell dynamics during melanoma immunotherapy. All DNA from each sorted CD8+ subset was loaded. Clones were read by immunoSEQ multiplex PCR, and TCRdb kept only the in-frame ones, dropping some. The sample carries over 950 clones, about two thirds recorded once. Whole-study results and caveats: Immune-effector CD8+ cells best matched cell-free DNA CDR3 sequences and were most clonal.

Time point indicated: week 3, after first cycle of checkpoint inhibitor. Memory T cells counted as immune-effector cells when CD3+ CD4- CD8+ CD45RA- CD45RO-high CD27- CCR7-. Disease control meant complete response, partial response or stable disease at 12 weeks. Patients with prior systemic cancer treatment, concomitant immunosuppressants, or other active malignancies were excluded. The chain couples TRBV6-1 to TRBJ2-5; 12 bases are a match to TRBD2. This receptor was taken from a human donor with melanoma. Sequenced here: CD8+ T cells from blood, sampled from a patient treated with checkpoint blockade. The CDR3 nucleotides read TGTGCCAGCAGTGAGCTAGCGGGAGGGCCCCAAGAGACCCAGTACTTC. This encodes CASSELAGGPQETQYF.